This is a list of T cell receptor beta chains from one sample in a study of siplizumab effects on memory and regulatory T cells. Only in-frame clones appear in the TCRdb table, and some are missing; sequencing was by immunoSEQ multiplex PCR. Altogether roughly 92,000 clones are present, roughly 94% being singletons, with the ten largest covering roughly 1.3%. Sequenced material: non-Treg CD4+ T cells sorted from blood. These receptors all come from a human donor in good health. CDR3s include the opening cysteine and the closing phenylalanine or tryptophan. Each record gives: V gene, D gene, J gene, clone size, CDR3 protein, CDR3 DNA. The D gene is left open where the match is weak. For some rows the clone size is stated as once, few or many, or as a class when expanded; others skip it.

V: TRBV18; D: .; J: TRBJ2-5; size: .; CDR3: CASLSSAQETQYF; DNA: TGTGCCAGCTTGTCTTCCGCCCAAGAGACCCAGTACTTC
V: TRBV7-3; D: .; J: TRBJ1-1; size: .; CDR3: CASSLMGRVSEAFF; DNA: TGTGCCAGCAGCTTAATGGGCAGGGTGTCGGAAGCTTTCTTT
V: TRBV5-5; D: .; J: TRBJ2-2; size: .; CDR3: CASSLVSPNTGELFF; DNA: TGTGCCAGCAGCTTGGTGTCGCCGAACACCGGGGAGCTGTTTTTT
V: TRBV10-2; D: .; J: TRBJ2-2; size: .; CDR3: CASGPSTGELFF; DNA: TGCGCCAGCGGCCCAAGTACCGGGGAGCTGTTTTTT
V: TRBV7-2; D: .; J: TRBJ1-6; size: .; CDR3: CASSLWLSPLHF; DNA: TGTGCCAGCAGCTTATGGTTATCACCCCTCCACTTT
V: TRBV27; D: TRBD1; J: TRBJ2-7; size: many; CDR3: CASSMGYRGKEYF; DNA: TGTGCCAGCAGTATGGGGTACAGGGGGAAGGAGTACTTC
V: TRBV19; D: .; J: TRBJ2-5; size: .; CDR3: CASSPTPSETQYF; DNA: TGTGCCAGTAGTCCGACACCTTCGGAGACCCAGTACTTC
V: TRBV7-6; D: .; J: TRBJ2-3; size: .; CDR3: CASSLALAPTDTQYF; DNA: TGTGCCAGCAGCTTAGCGCTAGCGCCTACAGATACGCAGTATTTT
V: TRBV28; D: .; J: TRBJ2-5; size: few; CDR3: CASSQIQETQYF; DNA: TGTGCCAGCAGCCAAATACAAGAGACCCAGTACTTC
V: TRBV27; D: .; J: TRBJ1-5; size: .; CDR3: CASTNGQDLPFDSNQPQHF; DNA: TGTGCCAGCACCAATGGGCAAGACCTCCCATTTGATAGCAATCAGCCCCAGCATTTT
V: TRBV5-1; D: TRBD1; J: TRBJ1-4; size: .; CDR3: CASSLIGWDRNNEKLFF; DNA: TGCGCCAGCAGCTTGATAGGGTGGGACAGAAATAATGAAAAACTGTTTTTT
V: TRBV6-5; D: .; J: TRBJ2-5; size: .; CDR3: CASRPDRSFQETQYF; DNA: TGTGCCAGCAGACCTGATAGGTCGTTTCAAGAGACCCAGTACTTC
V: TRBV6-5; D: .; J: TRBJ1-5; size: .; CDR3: CASSYSRGQPQHF; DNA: TGTGCCAGCAGTTACTCGAGGGGGCAGCCCCAGCATTTT
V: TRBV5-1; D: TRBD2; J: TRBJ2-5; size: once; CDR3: CASTIRATSGRAGETQYF; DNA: TGCGCCAGCACCATCCGGGCGACTAGCGGGAGGGCCGGGGAGACCCAGTACTTC
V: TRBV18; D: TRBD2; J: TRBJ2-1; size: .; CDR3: CASSPSRGSHNEQFF; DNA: TGTGCCAGCTCACCAAGTCGCGGGAGCCACAATGAGCAGTTCTTC
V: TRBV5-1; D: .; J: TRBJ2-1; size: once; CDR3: CASSLVSYNEQFF; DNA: TGCGCCAGCAGCTTGGTATCCTACAATGAGCAGTTCTTC
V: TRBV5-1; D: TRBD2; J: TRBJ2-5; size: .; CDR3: CASSTSTSGGKETQYF; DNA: TGCGCCAGCAGCACATCGACTAGCGGGGGAAAAGAGACCCAGTACTTC
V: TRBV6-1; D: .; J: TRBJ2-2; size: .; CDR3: CASSEGKFGGTGELFF; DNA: TGTGCCAGCAGTGAAGGAAAATTTGGGGGAACCGGGGAGCTGTTTTTT
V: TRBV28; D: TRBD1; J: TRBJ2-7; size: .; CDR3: CASSSPADRAVSYEQYF; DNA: TGTGCCAGCAGTTCCCCTGCCGACAGGGCGGTATCCTACGAGCAGTACTTC
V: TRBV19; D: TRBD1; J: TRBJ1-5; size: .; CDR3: CASTDREDQPQHF; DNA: TGTGCCAGTACGGACAGGGAAGATCAGCCCCAGCATTTT